This paragraph covers one TCR beta chain sequence. Per the germline V gene, CDR1 is ENHRY and CDR2 is SYGVKD. Trimming took 0 bases from V and 7 from J, leaving 19 bases between them. This CDR3 contains 17 residues. This record comes from a study of cytomegalovirus exposure and HLA in healthy donors. PCR used 60 Vbeta primers and 13 Jbeta primers. Measured with immunoSEQ multiplex PCR; TCRdb has only the in-frame clones, and not every one. The table has approximately 180,000 clones, 80% to 85% seen once. The source material was PBMCs. The J gene is TRBJ2-1, the V gene TRBV10-3, with a weak D call TRBD2 (5 bases). The TCR comes from a woman in her twenties or thirties in good health and CMV-seronegative. The chain's CDR3 is CAISESGSIRSWNEQFF. CDR3 bases: TGTGCCATCAGTGAGTCGGGGAGTATACGCTCGTGGAATGAGCAGTTCTTC.